What follows describes a single TCR beta chain. The antigen is undetermined. The data were taken from a study of graft-versus-host responses after intestinal transplantation. Study-level background: Multivisceral, liver-intestinal, or isolated intestinal transplants were performed in recipients.

Graft samples were processed, releasing intraepithelial and lamina propria lymphocytes. Germline assignment: CDR1 SEHNR and CDR2 FQNEAQ (reference sequence). V gave up 3 bases and J gave up 2 bases, with 8 bases separating them. CDR3 length: 13 residues. Sequencing used immunoSEQ multiplex PCR; TCRdb keeps in-frame clones, though not all of them. The top ten clones hold about 20% of a sample with around 15,000 clones, roughly 80% of them seen once. Study observations and caveats: Among recipient marrow samples, GvH clones were found; some appeared first in ileum or blood.

The J gene is TRBJ2-7, the V gene TRBV7-9; D remains ambiguous. The origin of this receptor is a human patient who received an intestinal transplant, so some T cells may come from the graft donor. Sequenced material: ileum tissue, taken roughly 100 days after intestinal transplant. The CDR3 protein is CASSFGATYEQYF. The CDR3 bases are TGTGCCAGCAGCTTCGGTGCTACCTACGAGCAGTACTTC.